Shown below are 26 T cell receptor beta chains from a single sample sequenced in a study of blood T cell repertoires in COVID-19. TCRdb's copy holds only in-frame clones and misses some; the assay was immunoSEQ multiplex PCR. Of some 380,000 clones listed, roughly 90% were seen once; the top ten hold approximately 2.1%. What was sequenced was PBMCs or T cells enriched from blood (not recorded which). The origin of the receptors is a woman aged 40 to 50 with acute COVID-19.

A single count supports this clone. This sequence joins TRBV10-3 and TRBJ1-4; 8 bases are a match to TRBD1. Germline V lookup: CDR1 ENHRY, CDR2 SYGVKD. V gave up 10 bases and J gave up 8 bases; unmatched junction bases: 12. The CDR3 totals 14 residues. The CDR3: CATKDRTGQEKLFF. The CDR3 bases are TGTGCCACCAAAGATCGGACAGGGCAGGAAAAACTGTTTTTT.

In nucleotides, the CDR3 is TGTGCCACCAGTGACACCGGGACATCGGGAAGCACAGATACGCAGTATTTT. It is translated as CATSDTGTSGSTDTQYF. V is TRBV24-1 and J is TRBJ2-3, with D perhaps matching TRBD1 (6 bases). Germline CDR1 and CDR2: KGHDR and SFDVKD. The V and J ends lost 4 bases and 0 bases respectively, with 16 bases between them. The CDR3 totals 17 residues.

The genes are TRBV18 and TRBJ2-1; possibly TRBD2 for D (6 bases). V lost 2 bases, J lost 2 bases, and 10 bases lay in between. The CDR3 sequence is 15 residues long. The germline V gene encodes CDR1 KGHSH and CDR2 LQKENI. CDR3 loop: CASSPIGGPYNEQFF. The DNA of the CDR3 is TGTGCCAGCTCACCAATCGGGGGTCCCTACAATGAGCAGTTCTTC. The full variable domain, rest sourced from reference TRBV18 and TRBJ2-1, is NAGVMQNPRHLVRRRGQEARLRCSPMKGHSHVYWYRQLPEEGLKFMVYLQKENIIDESGMPKERFSAEFPKEGPSILRIQQVVRGDSAAYFCASSPIGGPYNEQFFGPGTRLTVL.

CDR3 DNA: TGCGCCAGCAGCTCTGGGGGGACGGATGAAGCTTTCTTT. It yields the protein CASSSGGTDEAFF. The rearrangement uses TRBV5-1 and TRBJ1-1, with TRBD1 as a possible D gene (5 bases). This CDR3 region has 13 residues. The germline gives CDR1 SGHRS, CDR2 YFSETQ. V was shortened by 3 bases and J by 7 bases, with 13 bases between the two germline ends.

The V gene is TRBV29-1, the J gene TRBJ1-1; 7 nucleotides match TRBD1. Germline assignment: CDR1 SQVTM and CDR2 ANQGSEA. With 6 bases clipped from V and 3 bases from J, the junction kept 7 bases outside the gene matches. CDR3 length: 13 residues. Here the CDR3 reads CSVAGTDDTEAFF. DNA of the CDR3: TGCAGCGTGGCGGGGACAGACGACACTGAAGCTTTCTTT.

Only one count was recorded for this clone. The rearrangement uses TRBV19 and TRBJ2-4, with 9 bases that match TRBD1. There are 17 residues in the CDR3. Per germline, CDR1 LNHDA and CDR2 SQIVND (reference sequence). The V and J ends lost 1 base and 5 bases, in that order; junction bases with no gene match: 9. The CDR3 spells CASSIGRDRVYQNIQYF. Here the CDR3 DNA reads TGTGCCAGTAGTATAGGACGGGACAGGGTTTATCAAAACATTCAGTACTTC.

This chain uses TRBV10-2 with TRBJ2-1; 13 nucleotides match TRBD2. This CDR3 has 14 residues. The germline gives CDR1 WSHSY, CDR2 SAAADI. The ends lost 9 bases at V and 4 bases at J; junction bases unmatched: 3. The CDR3, as DNA: TGCGCCAGTCGACTAGCGGGGGGTTACAATGAGCAGTTCTTC. It yields the protein CASRLAGGYNEQFF.

The chain joins TRBV15 to TRBJ2-5; no clear D. Germline V gives CDR1 LNHNV, CDR2 YYDKDF (reference sequence). There are 14 residues in the CDR3. The V end lost 0 bases, the J end lost 5 bases, and 10 bases lay between the germline ends. CDR3 DNA sequence: TGTGCCACCAGCAGAGATCCGAGGTTGGAGACCCAGTACTTC. It is translated as CATSRDPRLETQYF.

V gene TRBV5-1 combines with J gene TRBJ2-1, with D possibly being TRBD2 (6 bases). The germline gives CDR1 SGHRS, CDR2 YFSETQ. The V gene lost 1 base and the J gene lost 3 bases, with 14 bases spanning the gap. The CDR3 has 16 residues. CDR3 protein: CASSLSGLAHYNEQFF. Written as DNA, the CDR3 is TGCGCCAGCAGCTTGTCGGGTCTAGCGCACTACAATGAGCAGTTCTTC.

This chain joins TRBV7-8 and TRBJ2-1; a possible D gene is TRBD2 (5 bases). Germline V gene lookup returns CDR1 SGHVS and CDR2 FQNEAQ. CDR3 length: 16 residues. Trimming shortened V by 0 bases and J by 2 bases, and 11 bases separated the two germline ends. In DNA, the CDR3 is TGTGCCAGCAGCTTAGCCGCGGGCGTCCCCTACAATGAGCAGTTCTTC. It codes for CASSLAAGVPYNEQFF.

The J gene is TRBJ2-7, the V gene TRBV6-4; 8 nucleotides align to TRBD2. The ends lost 3 bases at V and 0 bases at J; junction bases unmatched: 1. There are 14 residues in the CDR3. Germline V gene data show CDR1 as MRHNA and CDR2 as SNTAGT. The CDR3 reads CASSESGGSYEQYF. The CDR3 DNA follows: TGTGCCAGCAGTGAGAGCGGGGGCTCCTACGAGCAGTACTTC.

The chain uses TRBV9 and TRBJ2-3, with 8 bases lining up with TRBD2. CDR3 length: 17 amino acids. Germline V CDR1 and CDR2: SGDLS, YYNGEE. The V and J ends lost 1 base and 9 bases, in that order; junction bases with no gene match: 16. The CDR3 DNA reads TGTGCCAGCAGCGTACAGGACGCGGGGGGTCGTCCAAGGACGCAGTATTTT. This gives the protein CASSVQDAGGRPRTQYF.

The gene calls are TRBV7-9 and TRBJ1-1; possibly TRBD1 for D (5 bases). This CDR3 is 13 amino acids long. V lost 5 bases and J 11 bases, leaving 18 bases between the germline ends. Germline V gene data show CDR1 as SEHNR and CDR2 as FQNEAQ (reference sequence). Written as DNA, the CDR3 is TGTGCCAGCAGCCCCCGGGGAGGGGAGGTTGCTTTCTTT. Translated, it gives CASSPRGGEVAFF.

This clone was seen once. This CDR3 is CASSLGQIWTGEPTDTQYF. The CDR3 DNA is TGTGCCAGCAGCTTAGGACAGATATGGACAGGCGAACCCACAGATACGCAGTATTTT. V usage is TRBV11-3 and J usage is TRBJ2-3, with 7 bases matching TRBD1. The germline gives CDR1 SGHNT, CDR2 YENEEA. V was pared by 1 base and J by 2 bases, with 15 bases of the junction left unmatched. The CDR3 totals 19 residues.

This clone was seen once. V usage is TRBV7-8 and J usage is TRBJ1-4; 7 positions match TRBD1. The CDR3 covers 16 residues. With 5 bases clipped from V and 10 bases from J, the junction kept 16 bases outside the gene matches. Looked up from germline, CDR1 is SGHVS and CDR2 is FQNEAQ. This CDR3 is CASSGEQGLVSGKLFF. The CDR3 DNA is TGTGCCAGCAGCGGAGAACAGGGGCTTGTTAGTGGAAAACTGTTTTTT.

V gene TRBV2 combines with J gene TRBJ1-5, with 8 positions matching TRBD1. The CDR3 runs to 15 residues. The V gene end was trimmed by 6 bases and the J gene end by 0 bases; junction bases not matched to a gene: 4. Germline values: CDR1 SNHLY, CDR2 FYNNEI. Here the CDR3 DNA reads TGTGCCAGCAGCCAGGGGGCATCTAGCAATCAGCCCCAGCATTTT. Translation gives CASSQGASSNQPQHF. The full variable domain, with the rest looked up from reference TRBV2 and TRBJ1-5, is EPEVTQTPSHQVTQMGQEVILRCVPISNHLYFYWYRQILGQKVEFLVSFYNNEISEKSEIFDDQFSVERPDGSNFTLKIRSTKLEDSAMYFCASSQGASSNQPQHFGDGTRLSIL.

The chain recombines TRBV5-1 with TRBJ1-1, with no clear D. CDR3 size: 15 residues. The germline V gene has CDR1 SGHRS and CDR2 YFSETQ. With 0 bases removed from V and 4 bases from J, the gap between germline ends came to 13 bases. The CDR3 sequence is CASSLARGVGTEAFF. The CDR3 coding sequence is TGCGCCAGCAGCTTGGCGCGGGGAGTGGGCACTGAAGCTTTCTTT. Full variable domain (remainder filled in from reference TRBV5-1 and TRBJ1-1): KAGVTQTPRYLIKTRGQQVTLSCSPISGHRSVSWYQQTPGQGLQFLFEYFSETQRNKGNFPGRFSGRQFSNSRSEMNVSTLELGDSALYLCASSLARGVGTEAFFGQGTRLTVV.

The chain is built from TRBV12-3 or TRBV12-4 and TRBJ1-5, with D possibly TRBD1 on 6 matching bases. V was trimmed by 3 bases and J by 5 bases, leaving 8 bases between them. This CDR3 is 13 amino acids long. CDR3 nucleotide sequence: TGTGCCAGCAGTTTTGCAGGGGATCAGCCCCAGCATTTT. Amino acid sequence: CASSFAGDQPQHF.

The chain has TRBV5-1 and TRBJ1-4, with TRBD1 matching 9 bases. The V gene end was trimmed by 2 bases and the J gene end by 8 bases; junction bases not matched to a gene: 7. This CDR3 comprises 15 residues. Germline assignment: CDR1 SGHRS and CDR2 YFSETQ. The CDR3 region has the DNA TGCGCCAGCAGCTTTGGGGACAGGGCGAGGGAAAAACTGTTTTTT. It translates to CASSFGDRAREKLFF.

This clone was picked up a small number of times. V gene TRBV29-1 combines with J gene TRBJ1-1; no definite D call. This CDR3 has 13 amino acids. V was cut by 2 bases and J by 1 base, with 8 bases left in between. Germline V gene data show CDR1 as SQVTM and CDR2 as ANQGSEA. The DNA of the CDR3 is TGCAGCGTTGAATCACGGAGGAACACTGAAGCTTTCTTT. As protein: CSVESRRNTEAFF. The variable domain in full, completed from reference TRBV29-1 and TRBJ1-1, reads SAVISQKPSRDICQRGTSLTIQCQVDSQVTMMFWYRQQPGQSLTLIATANQGSEATYESGFVIDKFPISRPNLTFSTLTVSNMSPEDSSIYLCSVESRRNTEAFFGQGTRLTVV.

V usage is TRBV19 and J usage is TRBJ2-7, with a weak D call TRBD1 (5 bases). The germline V and J ends were trimmed by 6 bases and 5 bases, with 17 bases remaining between them. The CDR3 extends over 14 amino acids. Germline V gene sequence: CDR1 LNHDA, CDR2 SQIVND (reference sequence). For the CDR3, the DNA is TGTGCCAGTAGCCGGACCAGGGCTTCGGACGAGCAGTACTTC. This codes for CASSRTRASDEQYF.

V gene TRBV5-1 combines with J gene TRBJ1-2; no reliable D call. V was clipped by 0 bases and J by 8 bases, with 8 bases between them. Germline loops: CDR1 SGHRS, CDR2 YFSETQ. The CDR3 extends over 12 amino acids. CDR3: CASSLGGLGYTF. In DNA form, the CDR3 reads TGCGCCAGCAGCTTGGGAGGACTCGGCTACACCTTC.

The gene calls are TRBV27 and TRBJ2-7, with a weak D call TRBD1 (6 bases). Germline assignment: CDR1 MNHEY and CDR2 SMNVEV (reference sequence). CDR3 length: 14 residues. V was clipped by 8 bases and J by 5 bases, with 19 bases between them. The CDR3 DNA reads TGTGCCAGCGGGTACAGGGACCACCTCCACGAGCAGTACTTC. Encoded protein: CASGYRDHLHEQYF.

This clone was detected a few times. The chain employs TRBV6-4 and TRBJ2-7, with no clear D. V shed 9 bases and J shed 1 base, with 7 bases lying between them. The CDR3 has 11 residues. CDR1 and CDR2 (germline): MRHNA, SNTAGT. The CDR3, as DNA: TGTGCCAGTACGAGGTCCTACGAGCAGTACTTC. Translation: CASTRSYEQYF.

For the CDR3, the DNA is TGTGCCAGCAGCCAAGATTTTAGGGGCCAACCAGAGACCCAGTACTTC. Encoded protein: CASSQDFRGQPETQYF. The chain recombines TRBV3-1 (or the pseudogene TRBV3-2) with TRBJ2-5; weak D call: TRBD1 (5 bases). The CDR3 length is 16 residues. Germline values: CDR1 LGHDT, CDR2 YNNKEL (reference sequence). Between the trimmed V and J ends, which lost 0 bases and 4 bases, there was a span of 15 bases.

The J gene is TRBJ1-1, the V gene TRBV20-1; no reliable D call. The CDR3 contains 10 residues. V was cut by 0 bases and J by 11 bases, with 7 bases left in between. Germline lookup yields CDR1 DFQATT and CDR2 SNEGSKA (reference sequence). CDR3 bases: TGCAGTGCTAGAGATAGGCGGGCTTTCTTT. Translated, it gives CSARDRRAFF.